The T cell receptor (beta chain) under discussion was sequenced for a study of identical twins' blood T cells. TCRdb ran MiXCR on the 5' RACE reads and lists one entry per CDR3 protein. The repertoire has about 370,000 distinct CDR3 sequences, roughly 28% of them found once; the top ten carry about 6%. The CDR3 is 16 residues long. CDR1 LGHNT and CDR2 FRNRAP come from the germline V gene. The germline V and J ends were trimmed by 2 bases and 1 base, with 14 bases remaining between them. This clonotype showed up just a few times. The source of this sequence is a woman between 18 and 55 years old in good health. The chain recombines TRBV12-5 with TRBJ1-1; D is perhaps TRBD1 (5 bases). The sequenced material came from PBMCs. The CDR3 coding sequence is TGTGCTAGTGGTTTGAGACTTCCAGGGCAGAACACTGAAGCTTTCTTT. The encoded protein is CASGLRLPGQNTEAFF.